The 2 T cell receptor beta chains reported below all come from one sample, sequenced in a study of blood T cell repertoires in COVID-19. Profiled with immunoSEQ multiplex PCR; TCRdb holds only in-frame clones, not every one. Among some 300,000 clones listed, around 89% were seen once. The sequenced material came from peripheral blood. These receptors all stem from a woman aged 40-49 years with COVID-19, enrolled during active disease.

The J gene is TRBJ1-1, the V gene TRBV25-1, with 7 bases that match TRBD1. Per the germline V gene, CDR1 is MGHDK and CDR2 is SYGVNS. The V and J ends lost 3 bases and 8 bases, in that order; junction bases with no gene match: 6. The CDR3 consists of 13 residues. The CDR3 reads CASSDGTVGEAFF. In DNA, the CDR3 is TGTGCCAGCAGTGACGGGACAGTAGGAGAAGCTTTCTTT.

The genes are TRBV3-1 (or the pseudogene TRBV3-2) and TRBJ1-1, with 7 bases aligning to TRBD1. The CDR3 is made up of 14 amino acids. V lost 2 bases, J lost 10 bases, and 10 bases stayed unmatched. Per the germline V gene, CDR1 is LGHDT and CDR2 is YNNKEL (reference sequence). The CDR3 loop reads CASSQLTGRGTAFF. CDR3 in DNA: TGTGCCAGCAGCCAATTGACAGGGCGTGGGACAGCTTTCTTT.